This T cell receptor (beta chain) was retrieved from a study of blood T cell repertoires in COVID-19. Across the study: There were acute and convalescent COVID-19 samples, and they came from the United States, Italy and Spain. The cDNA or gDNA used as material had been derived from T cells, B-cell-depleted T cells, or PBMCs.

Germline trimming cut 5 bases from V and 2 bases from J; bases unmatched to any gene: 5. The CDR3 consists of 14 residues. The germline V gene has CDR1 SGHTA and CDR2 FQGNSA. The table lists this clone with a few counts. Under the authors' procedure: By means of reference gene primer amplification, nucleated cell counts were estimated. Sequencing was performed with immunoSEQ multiplex PCR; in TCRdb, only in-frame clones are kept and a portion is missing. The D gene and trimming were derived from the DNA, and the V and J assignments and clone size from that table. Of fewer than 300,000 clones detected, approximately 86% appear once; the ten largest clones hold just under 0.8%.

This sequence joins TRBV7-2 and TRBJ2-7; 8 positions agree with TRBD1. This receptor was obtained from a woman aged 25 to 39 with acute or convalescent COVID-19. Source material: peripheral blood. CDR3 nucleotides: TGTGCCAGCAGCCGGGACAGGAGGACCTACGAGCAGTACTTC. It encodes CASSRDRRTYEQYF.